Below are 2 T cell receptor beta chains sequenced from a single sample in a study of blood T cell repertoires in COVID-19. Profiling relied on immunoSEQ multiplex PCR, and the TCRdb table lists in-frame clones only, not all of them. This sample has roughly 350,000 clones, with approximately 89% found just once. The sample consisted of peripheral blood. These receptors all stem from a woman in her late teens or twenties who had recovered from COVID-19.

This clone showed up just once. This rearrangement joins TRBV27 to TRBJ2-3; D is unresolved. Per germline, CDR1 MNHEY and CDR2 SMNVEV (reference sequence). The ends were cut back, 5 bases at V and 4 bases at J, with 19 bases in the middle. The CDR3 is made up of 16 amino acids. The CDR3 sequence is CASSPSVRVWADTQYF. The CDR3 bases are TGTGCCAGCAGTCCGTCCGTCCGGGTGTGGGCAGATACGCAGTATTTT.

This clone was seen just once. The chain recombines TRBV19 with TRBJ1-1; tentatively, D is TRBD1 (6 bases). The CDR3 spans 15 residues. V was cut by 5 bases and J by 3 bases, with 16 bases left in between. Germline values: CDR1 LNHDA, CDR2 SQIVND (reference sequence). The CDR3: CASSQNRVGDTEAFF. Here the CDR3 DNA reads TGTGCCAGTAGTCAAAACAGGGTGGGAGACACTGAAGCTTTCTTT.